The clone carrying this TCR beta chain was seen a handful of times. The sample comes from a study of identical twins. TCRdb used MiXCR to reprocess the 5' RACE reads, holding one entry per CDR3 protein. The table lists about 690,000 distinct CDR3 sequences, less than 7% of them singletons. The CDR3 is 14 residues long. The V end lost 6 bases, the J end lost 7 bases, and 16 bases lay between the germline ends. Germline lookup yields CDR1 SQVTM and CDR2 ANQGSEA. Specimen: naive T cells sorted from blood. The clonotype originates from a young man in good health. The chain couples TRBV29-1 to TRBJ1-6; D unclear. In DNA, the CDR3 is TGCAGCGTGCTTGGCGGCGACCGAAATTCACCCCTCCACTTT. Protein: CSVLGGDRNSPLHF.